A single sample is the source of the 5 T cell receptor beta chains below, sequenced in a study of cytomegalovirus exposure and HLA in healthy donors. Amplification used 60 Vbeta primers and 13 Jbeta primers. TCRdb's table, derived via immunoSEQ multiplex PCR, lists solely in-frame clones and lacks some. The data contain 100,000 to 150,000 clones, around 74% of them singletons. The sequencing input was PBMCs. These receptors were obtained from a male donor in good health and CMV-seronegative.

The CDR3 region has the DNA TGTGCCACGACGATCCGGGACACTACCTACGAGCAGTACTTC. Translation: CATTIRDTTYEQYF. This chain connects TRBV28 to TRBJ2-7; D is possibly TRBD1 (6 bases). V lost 10 bases to trimming and J lost 2 bases, with 18 bases between them. The germline V gene encodes CDR1 MDHEN and CDR2 SYDVKM. The CDR3 totals 14 residues.

The rearrangement uses TRBV6-1 and TRBJ2-1, with D tentatively TRBD1 (6 bases). CDR1 and CDR2 (germline): MNHNS, SASEGT. Trimming removed 5 bases from V and 3 bases from J, with 14 bases in between. The CDR3 runs to 15 residues. CDR3 in amino acids: CASSSRTAVYNEQFF. The CDR3, as DNA: TGTGCCAGCAGTTCCCGGACAGCTGTCTACAATGAGCAGTTCTTC.

Here the CDR3 reads CASSSHGRGSVISEKLFF. The DNA for the CDR3 is TGTGCCAGCAGCTCACACGGCAGGGGGAGCGTGATAAGTGAAAAACTGTTTTTT. The chain links TRBV28 to TRBJ1-4; 7 bases match TRBD1. The CDR3 runs to 18 residues. Germline assignment: CDR1 MDHEN and CDR2 SYDVKM. V was clipped by 6 bases and J by 7 bases; unmatched bases: 20.

The CDR3 DNA follows: TGTGCCAGCAGCTTAGATGGAGGGACCTACGAGCAGTACTTC. Amino acids: CASSLDGGTYEQYF. J is TRBJ2-7 and V is TRBV11-1, with D maybe TRBD2 (6 bases). The V and J ends lost 1 base and 2 bases respectively, with 9 bases between them. The CDR3 spans 14 residues. Germline-derived CDR1 and CDR2 are SGHAT and FQDESV (reference sequence).

The chain recombines TRBV28 with TRBJ2-7; 7 nucleotides match TRBD1. Germline-derived CDR1 and CDR2 are MDHEN and SYDVKM. The CDR3 sequence is 13 residues long. V dropped 6 bases and J dropped 4; count of bases not matched to a gene: 6. Here the CDR3 DNA reads TGTGCCAGCAGGAGACAGGGAACTTACGAGCAGTACTTC. This sequence encodes CASRRQGTYEQYF.